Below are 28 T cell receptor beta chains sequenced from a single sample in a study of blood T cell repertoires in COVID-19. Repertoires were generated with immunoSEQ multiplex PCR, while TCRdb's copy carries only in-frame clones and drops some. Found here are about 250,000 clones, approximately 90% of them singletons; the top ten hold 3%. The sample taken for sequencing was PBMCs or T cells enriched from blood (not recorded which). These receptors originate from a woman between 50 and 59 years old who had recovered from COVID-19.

The CDR3 nucleotides read TGTGCCAGTAGTAAGACTAGCAGCTACAATGAGCAGTTCTTC. It translates to CASSKTSSYNEQFF. This chain uses TRBV19 with TRBJ2-1; 7 bases line up with TRBD2. Losses at the gene ends were 4 bases for V and 3 bases for J; bases not matched to a gene: 3. CDR1 is LNHDA and CDR2 is SQIVND in the germline V gene (reference sequence). The length of the CDR3 is 14 residues.

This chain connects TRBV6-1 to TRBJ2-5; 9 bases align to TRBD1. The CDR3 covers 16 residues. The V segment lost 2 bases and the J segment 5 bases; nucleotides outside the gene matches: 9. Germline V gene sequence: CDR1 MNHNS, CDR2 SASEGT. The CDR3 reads CASSEMGQGSGETQYF. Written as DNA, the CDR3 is TGTGCCAGCAGTGAAATGGGACAGGGAAGTGGGGAGACCCAGTACTTC.

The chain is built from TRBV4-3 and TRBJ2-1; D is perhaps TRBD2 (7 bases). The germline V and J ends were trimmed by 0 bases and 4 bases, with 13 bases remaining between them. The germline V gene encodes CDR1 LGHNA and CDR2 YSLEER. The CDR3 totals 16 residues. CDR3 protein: CASSQEGGRGYNEQFF. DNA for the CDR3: TGCGCCAGCAGCCAAGAGGGGGGGAGGGGGTACAATGAGCAGTTCTTC.

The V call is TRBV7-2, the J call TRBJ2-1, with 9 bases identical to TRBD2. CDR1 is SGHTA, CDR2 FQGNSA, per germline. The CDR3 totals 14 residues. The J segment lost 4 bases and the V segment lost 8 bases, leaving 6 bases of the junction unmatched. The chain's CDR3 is CASGKREVYNEQFF. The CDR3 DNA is TGTGCCAGCGGAAAGCGGGAGGTTTACAATGAGCAGTTCTTC. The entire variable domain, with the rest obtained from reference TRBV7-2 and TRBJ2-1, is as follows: GAGVSQSPSNKVTEKGKDVELRCDPISGHTALYWYRQSLGQGLEFLIYFQGNSAPDKSGLPSDRFSAERTGGSVSTLTIQRTQQEDSAVYLCASGKREVYNEQFFGPGTRLTVL.

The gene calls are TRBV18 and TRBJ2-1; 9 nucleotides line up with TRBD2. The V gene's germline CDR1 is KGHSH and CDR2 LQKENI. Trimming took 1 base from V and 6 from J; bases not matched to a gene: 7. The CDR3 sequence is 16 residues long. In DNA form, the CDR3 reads TGTGCCAGCTCACCACGCCTGTCAGCGGGAGGCAATGAGCAGTTCTTC. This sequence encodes CASSPRLSAGGNEQFF.

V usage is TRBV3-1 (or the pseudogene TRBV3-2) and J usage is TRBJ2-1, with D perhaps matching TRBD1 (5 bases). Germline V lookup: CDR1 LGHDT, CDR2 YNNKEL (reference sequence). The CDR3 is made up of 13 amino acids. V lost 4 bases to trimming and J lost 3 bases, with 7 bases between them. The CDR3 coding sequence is TGTGCCAGCAGCCCAACAGGCTACAATGAGCAGTTCTTC. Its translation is CASSPTGYNEQFF.

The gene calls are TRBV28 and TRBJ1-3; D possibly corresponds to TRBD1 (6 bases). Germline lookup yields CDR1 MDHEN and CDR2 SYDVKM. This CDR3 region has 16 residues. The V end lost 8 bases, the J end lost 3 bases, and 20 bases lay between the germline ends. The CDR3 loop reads CASLLGGALGGNTIYF. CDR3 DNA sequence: TGTGCCAGCCTCCTGGGGGGGGCTCTTGGTGGAAACACCATATATTTT.

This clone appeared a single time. DNA for the CDR3: TGTGCCAGCAGTGAAGATGGACTCCCCGGACAGCCCCAGCATTTT. It is translated as CASSEDGLPGQPQHF. This chain uses TRBV2 with TRBJ1-5, with no clear D. Trimming left V 1 base short and J 7 bases short, with 14 bases between. This CDR3 spans 15 amino acids. The germline V gene encodes CDR1 SNHLY and CDR2 FYNNEI.

The CDR3 DNA sequence: TGTGCCACCAGCAGTCTGGAGGGCCGGCTGGGGTTCTTC. This gives the protein CATSSLEGRLGFF. The V call is TRBV15, the J call TRBJ2-1; D might be TRBD2 (6 bases). Trimming removed 3 bases at V and 15 bases at J, with 18 bases between. This CDR3 is 13 amino acids long. Germline CDR1 and CDR2: LNHNV and YYDKDF (reference sequence).

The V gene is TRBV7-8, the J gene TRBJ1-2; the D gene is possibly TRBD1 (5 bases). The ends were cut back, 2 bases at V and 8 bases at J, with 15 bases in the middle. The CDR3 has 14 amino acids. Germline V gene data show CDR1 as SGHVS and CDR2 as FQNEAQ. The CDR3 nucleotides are TGTGCCAGCAGCTTAACAGTGCCGGGGGGAGGCTACACCTTC. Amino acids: CASSLTVPGGGYTF. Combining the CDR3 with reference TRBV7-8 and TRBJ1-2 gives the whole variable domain GAGVSQSPRYKVAKRGQDVALRCDPISGHVSLFWYQQALGQGPEFLTYFQNEAQLDKSGLPSDRFFAERPEGSVSTLKIQRTQQEDSAVYLCASSLTVPGGGYTFGSGTRLTVV.

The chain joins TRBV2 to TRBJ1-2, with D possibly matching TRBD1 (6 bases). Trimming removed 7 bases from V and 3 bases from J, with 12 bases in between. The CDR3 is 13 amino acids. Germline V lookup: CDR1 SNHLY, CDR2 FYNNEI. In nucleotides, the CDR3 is TGTGCCAGCAACTCAGGGGACGACTATGGCTACACCTTC. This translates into CASNSGDDYGYTF.

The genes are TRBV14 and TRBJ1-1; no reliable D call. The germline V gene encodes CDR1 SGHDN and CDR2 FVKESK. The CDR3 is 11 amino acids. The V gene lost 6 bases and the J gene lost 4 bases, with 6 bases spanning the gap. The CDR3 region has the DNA TGTGCCAGCAGTACAAGCACTGAAGCTTTCTTT. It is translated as CASSTSTEAFF.

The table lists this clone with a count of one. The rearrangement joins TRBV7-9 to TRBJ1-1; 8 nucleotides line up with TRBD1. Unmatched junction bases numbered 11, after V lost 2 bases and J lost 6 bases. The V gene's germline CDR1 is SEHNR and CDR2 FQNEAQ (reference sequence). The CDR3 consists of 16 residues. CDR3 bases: TGTGCCAGCAGCTTACTACAGGGGGAGATCTTTTCTGAAGCTTTCTTT. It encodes CASSLLQGEIFSEAFF.

The DNA for the CDR3 is TGTGCCAGCAGCCAGGGGGAATATAATGAAAAACTGTTTTTT. This gives the protein CASSQGEYNEKLFF. The V call is TRBV5-8, the J call TRBJ1-4; 7 bases map to TRBD1. The V gene end was trimmed by 4 bases and the J gene end by 4 bases; junction bases not matched to a gene: 4. Per the germline V gene, CDR1 is SGHTS and CDR2 is YDEGEE. The CDR3 loop spans 14 amino acids. The full variable domain, rest sourced from reference TRBV5-8 and TRBJ1-4, is EAGVTQSPTHLIKTRGQQATLRCSPISGHTSVYWYQQALGLGLQFLLWYDEGEERNRGNFPPRFSGRQFPNYSSELNVNALELEDSALYLCASSQGEYNEKLFFGSGTQLSVL.

The CDR3 nucleotides are TGTGCCAGCAGTTTATCTGGACAGGGGGCCGAGACCCAGTACTTC. This encodes CASSLSGQGAETQYF. The chain is built from TRBV28 and TRBJ2-5; 11 bases line up with TRBD1. This CDR3 region has 15 residues. Losses at the gene ends were 1 base for V and 5 bases for J; bases not matched to a gene: 3. The V gene's germline CDR1 is MDHEN and CDR2 SYDVKM.

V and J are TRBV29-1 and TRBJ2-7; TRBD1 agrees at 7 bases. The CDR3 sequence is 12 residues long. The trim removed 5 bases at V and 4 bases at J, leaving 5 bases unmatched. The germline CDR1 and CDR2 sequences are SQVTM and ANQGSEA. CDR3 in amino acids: CSVKGARYEQYF. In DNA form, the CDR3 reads TGCAGCGTTAAGGGGGCGCGGTACGAGCAGTACTTC.

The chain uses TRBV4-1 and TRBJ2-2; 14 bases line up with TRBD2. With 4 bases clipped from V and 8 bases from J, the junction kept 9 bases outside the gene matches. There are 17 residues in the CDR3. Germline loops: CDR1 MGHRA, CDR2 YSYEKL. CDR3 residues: CASSPYGTSGSNGELFF. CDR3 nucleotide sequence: TGCGCCAGCAGCCCATACGGGACTAGCGGGAGTAATGGGGAGCTGTTTTTT.

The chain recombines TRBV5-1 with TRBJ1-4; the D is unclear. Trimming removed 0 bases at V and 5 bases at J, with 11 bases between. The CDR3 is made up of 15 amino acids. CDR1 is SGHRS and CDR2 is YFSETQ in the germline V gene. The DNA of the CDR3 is TGCGCCAGCAGCTTGGAGACGGGAAAGAATGAAAAACTGTTTTTT. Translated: CASSLETGKNEKLFF.

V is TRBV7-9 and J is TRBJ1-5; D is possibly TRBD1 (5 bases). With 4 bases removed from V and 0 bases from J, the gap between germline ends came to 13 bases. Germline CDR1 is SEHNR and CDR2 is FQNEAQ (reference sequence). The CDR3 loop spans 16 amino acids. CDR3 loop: CASSSGQPISNQPQHF. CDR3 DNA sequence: TGTGCCAGCAGCTCCGGACAACCCATTAGCAATCAGCCCCAGCATTTT.

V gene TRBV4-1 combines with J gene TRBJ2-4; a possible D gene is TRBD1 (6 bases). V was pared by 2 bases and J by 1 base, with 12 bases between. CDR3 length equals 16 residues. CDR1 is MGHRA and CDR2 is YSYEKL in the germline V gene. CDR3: CASSQTITGAKNIQYF. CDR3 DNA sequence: TGCGCCAGCAGCCAAACGATAACAGGGGCCAAAAACATTCAGTACTTC.

CDR3 in amino acids: CAWSVYAGGNQPQHF. CDR3 DNA sequence: TGTGCCTGGAGTGTATACGCGGGGGGAAATCAGCCCCAGCATTTT. The chain carries TRBV30 and TRBJ1-5; D perhaps matches TRBD1 (5 bases). The germline V and J ends were trimmed by 0 bases and 4 bases, with 13 bases remaining between them. The CDR3 runs to 15 residues. Germline lookup yields CDR1 GTSNPN and CDR2 SVGIG (reference sequence).

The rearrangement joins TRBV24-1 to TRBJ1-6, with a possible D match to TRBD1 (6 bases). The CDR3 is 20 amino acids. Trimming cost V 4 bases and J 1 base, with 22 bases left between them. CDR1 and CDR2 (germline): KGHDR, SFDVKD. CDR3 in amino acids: CATSEPIQGIGLSYNSPLHF. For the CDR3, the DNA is TGTGCCACCAGTGAGCCGATACAGGGAATTGGTCTATCCTATAATTCACCCCTCCACTTT.

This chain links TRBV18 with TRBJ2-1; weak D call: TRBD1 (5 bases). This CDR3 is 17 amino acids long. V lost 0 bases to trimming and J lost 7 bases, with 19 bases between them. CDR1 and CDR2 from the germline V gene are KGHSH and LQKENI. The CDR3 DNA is TGTGCCAGCTCACCACCGCGAAGGGGCCAAGGTGTAAATGAGCAGTTCTTC. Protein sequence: CASSPPRRGQGVNEQFF.

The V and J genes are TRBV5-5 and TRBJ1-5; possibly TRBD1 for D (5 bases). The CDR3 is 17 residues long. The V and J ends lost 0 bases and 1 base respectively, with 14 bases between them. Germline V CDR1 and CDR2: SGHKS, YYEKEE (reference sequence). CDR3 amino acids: CASSLGMGGGSNQPQHF. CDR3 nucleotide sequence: TGTGCCAGCAGCTTGGGAATGGGGGGTGGAAGCAATCAGCCCCAGCATTTT.

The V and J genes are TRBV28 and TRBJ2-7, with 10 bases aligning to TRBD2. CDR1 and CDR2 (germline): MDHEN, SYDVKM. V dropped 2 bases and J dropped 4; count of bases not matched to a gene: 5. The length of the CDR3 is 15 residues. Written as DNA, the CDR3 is TGTGCCAGCAGTTTAGCCGGGACTAGCGTGTACGAGCAGTACTTC. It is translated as CASSLAGTSVYEQYF.

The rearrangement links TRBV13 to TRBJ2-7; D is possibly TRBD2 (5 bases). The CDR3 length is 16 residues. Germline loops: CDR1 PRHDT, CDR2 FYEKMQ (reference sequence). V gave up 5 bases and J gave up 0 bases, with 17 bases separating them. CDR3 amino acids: CASSTSTKTISYEQYF. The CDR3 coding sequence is TGTGCCAGCAGCACTAGTACGAAAACAATCTCCTACGAGCAGTACTTC.

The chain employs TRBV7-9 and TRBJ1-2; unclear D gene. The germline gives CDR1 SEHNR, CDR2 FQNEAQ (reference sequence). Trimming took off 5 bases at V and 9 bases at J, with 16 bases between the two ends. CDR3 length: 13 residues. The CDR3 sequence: CASSPPSGRSYTF. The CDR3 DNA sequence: TGTGCCAGCAGCCCCCCGAGTGGCAGGAGCTACACCTTC.

CDR3 sequence reads: CASSNRAGVSADTQYF. The CDR3 DNA reads as TGTGCCAGTAGTAATCGGGCAGGGGTTTCCGCAGATACGCAGTATTTT. The rearrangement joins TRBV19 to TRBJ2-3, with D perhaps TRBD1 (6 bases). The CDR3 is 16 residues long. Germline V gene data show CDR1 as LNHDA and CDR2 as SQIVND (reference sequence). Trimming pared 4 bases from V and 4 bases from J, leaving 18 bases between.